The clone carrying this T cell receptor (beta chain) was counted many times. Its specificity is unknown. The germline gives CDR1 SGHRS, CDR2 YFSETQ. The CDR3 totals 13 residues. V was pared by 2 bases and J by 9 bases, with 12 bases between. The data originate from a study of T-cell reconstitution after alpha-beta-depleted transplantation in children. Whole-study findings and limits: The authors attributed T-cell counts and diversity one year after transplant mostly to newly produced T cells. After transplant, high TCRbeta diversity at day 60 in some patients arose from surviving recipient T cells and thymic progenitors. Expanded graft clones numbering several hundred reportedly gave rise to alpha-beta T cells about two months after transplant.

A TCRbeta library incorporating unique molecular identifiers was prepared. TCRdb called the PCR reads again in MiXCR, with one record for every CDR3 protein. The profile shows roughly 790,000 distinct CDR3 sequences, roughly 15% of them singletons. Here the sequenced sample was PBMCs, mostly from graft donor cells, taken 360 days after TCRalphabeta/CD19-depleted stem cell transplant. This receptor was identified in a male patient younger than 18 who had a stem cell transplant for acute lymphoblastic leukemia, so the T cells may come from the graft donor. The chain combines TRBV5-1 with TRBJ2-1; TRBD1 is a possible D gene (6 bases). CDR3 nucleotides: TGCGCCAGCAGCTTCTACCAGGGGCGTGAGCAGTTCTTC. Its translation: CASSFYQGREQFF.